The source of this TCR beta chain is a study of HIV-infected patients and healthy controls. In this sample, this clonotype turned up a few times. Reverse transcription used roughly 480 ng RNA and constant-region primers for alpha and beta. Using multiplexing indices, alpha and beta chain libraries were generated apart by chain-specific third strand synthesis. Each cDNA molecule was barcoded, and a single primer pair amplified each chain. TCRdb passed the 5' RACE reads through MiXCR, listing each CDR3 protein once. The sample shows 8,000 to 9,000 distinct CDR3 sequences, roughly 9.1% of them seen only once. Antiretroviral therapy had run roughly three months, about 14 weeks, before follow-up blood collection. All unsorted peripheral T cells were captured because whole blood was used without fractionation. Between the trimmed V and J ends, which lost 0 bases and 1 base, there was a span of 6 bases. This CDR3 is built from 13 residues. Germline CDR1 and CDR2: DFQATT and SNEGSKA (reference sequence).

The specimen was blood, collected during antiretroviral therapy. The receptor was derived from an adult with HIV infection. This chain links TRBV20-1 with TRBJ1-1; D unresolved. CDR3 sequence: CSAREYRNTEAFF. CDR3 sequence (DNA): TGCAGTGCTAGAGAGTACAGGAACACTGAAGCTTTCTTT.